Listed below are T cell receptor delta chains from one sample, sequenced in a study of gamma delta lymphoproliferative disorders and STAT genes. TCRdb reanalysed the multiplex PCR reads via CATT. Among about a thousand delta-chain clones listed, 2% to 2.5% were seen once. Sequencing was carried out using blood. The receptors here all came from a human donor in good health. Each CDR3 is given with its conserved first and last residue. Each record gives: clone size, V gene, D gene, J gene, CDR3 DNA, CDR3 protein. The D gene is left open where the match is weak. Only part of the rows carry a size: once, few, many, or a class if the clone is expanded.

>hyperexpanded|TRDV1|NA|TRDJ1
TGTGCTCTTGGGGAAAGCTACGTCTGGGACACCGATAAACTCATCTTT
CALGESYVWDTDKLIF
>NA|TRDV1|NA|TRDJ1
TGTGCTCTTGGGGGTCTTAGGACAGGAATAACTAGTACGCCCTCGTACACCGATAAACTCATCTTT
CALGGLRTGITSTPSYTDKLIF
>NA|TRDV1|TRDD3|TRDJ1
TGTGCTCTTGGGGAACCCCCTCCTAGTCTGGGGGAGTCGAAACTCATCTTT
CALGEPPPSLGESKLIF
>few|TRDV1|NA|TRDJ1
TGTGCTCTTGGGGGTCTTAGGACAGGTAATACTAGTACGCCCTCGTACACCGATAAACTCATCTTT
CALGGLRTGNTSTPSYTDKLIF
>NA|TRDV1|TRDD3|TRDJ1
TGTGCTCTTGGGGAGTCCCCTACTGGGGGATACACCGATAAACTCATCTTT
CALGESPTGGYTDKLIF
>hyperexpanded|TRDV2|NA|TRDJ1
TGTGCCTGTGACTCTCTAAGGGAGAACACCGATAAACTCATCTTT
CACDSLRENTDKLIF
>few|TRDV2|TRDD3|TRDJ1
TGTGCCTGTGACACCAATACTGGGGGACTCAAAGGGGGCACCGATAAACTCATCTTT
CACDTNTGGLKGGTDKLIF
>large|TRDV2|TRDD2|TRDJ1
TGTGCCTGTGACACCGTTTCCTACGGTGCATCAACCCCCGAGGGACTCATCTTT
CACDTVSYGASTPEGLIF
>few|TRDV2|TRDD3|TRDJ1
TGTGCCTGTGACACCGTTTTGCCTACTGGGGGATACCCCCTTCACACCGATAAACTCATCTTT
CACDTVLPTGGYPLHTDKLIF
>NA|TRDV1|TRDD3|TRDJ1
TGTGCTCTTGGGGACCCTTCTGGAGAGACCTACTGGGGGATAGAGCATAAACTCATTTTT
CALGDPSGETYWGIEHKLIF
>hyperexpanded|TRDV2|TRDD3|TRDJ1
TGTGCCTGTGACACCGTCCGAGTTGGGGGACTTTTTGACACCGATAAACTCATCTTT
CACDTVRVGGLFDTDKLIF
>many|TRDV2|TRDD3|TRDJ1
TGTGCCTGTGACACCGTCGGTCTGGGGGATACGCCGTCAACCGATAAACTCATCTTT
CACDTVGLGDTPSTDKLIF
>NA|TRDV2|TRDD3|TRDJ1
TGTGCCTGTGACACGGTTATTCCGTCTACTGGGGGACTCAAAGGGGGCACCGATAAACTCATCTTT
CACDTVIPSTGGLKGGTDKLIF
>few|TRDV1|NA|TRDJ1
TGTGCTCTTGGGGTCTTAGGACAGGTAATAACTAGTACGCCCTCGTACACCGATAAACTCATCTTT
CALGVLGQVITSTPSYTDKLIF
>few|TRDV1|TRDD3|TRDJ1
TGTGCTCTTGGGACTCGCTTGCTTATACTGGGGGATAGGGCACTCATCTTT
CALGTRLLILGDRALIF
>few|TRDV2|NA|TRDJ1
TGTGCCTGTGACACCGTATCATACACCGATAAACTCATCTTT
CACDTVSYTDKLIF
>few|TRDV1|TRDD3|TRDJ1
TGTGCTCTTGGGGAAATTGGGGGTATCCTAATTAAGCTGGGGGATGGGGATATCGATAAACTTATCTTT
CALGEIGGILIKLGDGDIDKLIF
>hyperexpanded|TRDV2|TRDD3|TRDJ1
TGTGCCTGTGACACCGTACTGGGGGATACGCGCCTGACCGATAAACTCATCTTT
CACDTVLGDTRLTDKLIF
>NA|TRDV1|TRDD3|TRDJ1
TGTGCTCTTGGAGACCCTTCTGGGGAGACCTACTGGGGAATAGAGCATAAACTCATCTTT
CALGDPSGETYWGIEHKLIF
>NA|TRDV1|NA|TRDJ1
TGTGCTCTTGGGGAACCTTTGTATGGGGAGCCCTACACCGATAAACTCATCTTT
CALGEPLYGEPYTDKLIF